The 2 T cell receptor beta chains listed next were all sequenced from one sample in a study of CD8+ T cells in alopecia areata. After isolation, RNA underwent reverse transcription to generate cDNA as the sequencing template. Clones were sequenced by immunoSEQ multiplex PCR, and TCRdb holds only the in-frame ones, with some missing. The sample lists 150,000 to 200,000 clones, less than 70% seen once, with under 1.5% in the top ten. The treatment is: oral pan-JAK inhibitor, 5-10 mg twice daily. Sequenced here: CD4+ T cells sorted from blood, sampled at week 49, from a patient treated with tofacitinib. These receptors all stem from a human donor with alopecia areata.

The chain employs TRBV29-1 and TRBJ2-2; 7 nucleotides match TRBD1. From germline, CDR1 is SQVTM and CDR2 ANQGSEA. The CDR3 consists of 14 residues. V was clipped by 7 bases and J by 2 bases; unmatched bases: 7. The CDR3 bases are TGCAGCGCTGCCGGGACAGCCAACACCGGGGAGCTGTTTTTT. It codes for CSAAGTANTGELFF.

The chain recombines TRBV7-2 with TRBJ2-4; D is uncertain. V lost 5 bases to trimming and J lost 0 bases, with 14 bases between them. The CDR3 extends over 16 amino acids. Per the germline V gene, CDR1 is SGHTA and CDR2 is FQGNSA. DNA of the CDR3: TGTGCCAGCAGCCCCCGAGGCAGACTAGCCAAAAACATTCAGTACTTC. It is translated as CASSPRGRLAKNIQYF.